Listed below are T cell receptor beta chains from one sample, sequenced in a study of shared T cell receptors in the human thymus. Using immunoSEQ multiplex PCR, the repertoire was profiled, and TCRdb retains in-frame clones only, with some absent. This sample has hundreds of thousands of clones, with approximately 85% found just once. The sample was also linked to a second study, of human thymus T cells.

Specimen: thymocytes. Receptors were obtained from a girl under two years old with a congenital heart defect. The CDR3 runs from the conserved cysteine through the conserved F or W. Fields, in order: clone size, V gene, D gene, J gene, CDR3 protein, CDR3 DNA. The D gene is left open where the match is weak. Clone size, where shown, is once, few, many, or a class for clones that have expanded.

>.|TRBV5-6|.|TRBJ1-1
CASTHRERAEAFF
TGTGCCAGCACTCACAGGGAAAGGGCTGAAGCTTTCTTT
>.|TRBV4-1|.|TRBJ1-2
CASSQDLIPDTNYGYTF
TGCGCCAGCAGCCAAGATTTAATCCCCGACACTAACTATGGCTACACCTTC
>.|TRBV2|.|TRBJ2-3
CASTTPRGDTQYF
TGTGCCAGCACCACCCCCCGGGGGGATACGCAGTATTTT
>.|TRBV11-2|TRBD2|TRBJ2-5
CASSLGGSGGKETQYF
TGTGCCAGCAGCTTAGGTGGTAGCGGGGGGAAGGAGACCCAGTACTTC
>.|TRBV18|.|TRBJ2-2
CASSSRRNTGELFF
TGTGCCAGCTCGTCTAGGAGGAACACCGGGGAGCTGTTTTTT
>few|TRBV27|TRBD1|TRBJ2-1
CASNLGARGRNNEQFF
TGTGCCAGCAACCTAGGGGCCAGGGGGCGTAACAATGAGCAGTTCTTC
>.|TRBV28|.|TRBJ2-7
CASSLSPLDRLLSYEQYF
TGTGCCAGCAGTTTATCTCCATTAGACAGGCTCCTCTCCTACGAGCAGTACTTC
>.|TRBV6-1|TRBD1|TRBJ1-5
CASSPLTGDNQPQHF
TGTGCCAGCAGTCCCTTGACAGGGGACAATCAGCCCCAGCATTTT
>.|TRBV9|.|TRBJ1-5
CASSVEGGYQPQHF
TGTGCCAGCAGCGTAGAGGGCGGGTATCAGCCCCAGCATTTT
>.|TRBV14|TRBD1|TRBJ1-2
CASSLIRGPDYGYTF
TGTGCCAGCAGCCTGATCAGGGGGCCGGACTATGGCTACACCTTC
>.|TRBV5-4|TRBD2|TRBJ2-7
CASSHRGERGASYEQYF
TGTGCCAGCAGCCACCGGGGGGAGCGGGGGGCCTCCTACGAGCAGTACTTC
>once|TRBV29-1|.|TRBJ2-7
CSVQDSASYEQYF
TGCAGCGTCCAGGACAGCGCCTCCTACGAGCAGTACTTC
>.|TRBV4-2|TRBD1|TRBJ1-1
CASSQAGQGSTEAFF
TGTGCCAGCAGCCAGGCCGGACAGGGAAGCACTGAAGCTTTCTTT
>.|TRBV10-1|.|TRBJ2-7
CASSERVAYEQYF
TGCGCCAGCAGTGAGCGGGTAGCCTACGAGCAGTACTTC
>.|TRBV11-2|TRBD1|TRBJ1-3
CASRRLPQGAAGNTIYF
TGTGCCAGCAGACGACTACCTCAGGGGGCGGCTGGAAACACCATATATTTT
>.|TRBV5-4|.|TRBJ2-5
CASSLAVRETQYF
TGTGCCAGCAGCTTGGCGGTCCGAGAGACCCAGTACTTC